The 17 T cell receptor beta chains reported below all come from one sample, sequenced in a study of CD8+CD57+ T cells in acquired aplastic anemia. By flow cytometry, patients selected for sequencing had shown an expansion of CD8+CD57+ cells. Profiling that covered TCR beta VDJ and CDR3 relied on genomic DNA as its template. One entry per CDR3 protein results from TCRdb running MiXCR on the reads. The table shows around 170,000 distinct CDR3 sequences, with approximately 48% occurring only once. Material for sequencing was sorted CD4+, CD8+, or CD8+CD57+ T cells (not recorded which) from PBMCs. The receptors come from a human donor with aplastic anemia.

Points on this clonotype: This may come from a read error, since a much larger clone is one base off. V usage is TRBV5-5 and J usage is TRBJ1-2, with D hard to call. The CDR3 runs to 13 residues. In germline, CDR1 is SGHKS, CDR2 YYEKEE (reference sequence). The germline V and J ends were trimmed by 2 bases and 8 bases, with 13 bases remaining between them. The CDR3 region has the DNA TGTGCCAGCAGCTTAGGAGGACTGGCGGGCTACACCTTC. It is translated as CASSLGGLAGYTF.

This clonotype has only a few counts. The CDR3 DNA sequence: TGTGCCAGCAGTGGGGTCTATAGCAATCAGCCCCAGCATTTT. This sequence encodes CASSGVYSNQPQHF. The chain joins TRBV2 to TRBJ1-5, with D hard to call. Germline V gives CDR1 SNHLY, CDR2 FYNNEI. The ends were cut back, 4 bases at V and 0 bases at J, with 7 bases in the middle. The CDR3 covers 14 residues.

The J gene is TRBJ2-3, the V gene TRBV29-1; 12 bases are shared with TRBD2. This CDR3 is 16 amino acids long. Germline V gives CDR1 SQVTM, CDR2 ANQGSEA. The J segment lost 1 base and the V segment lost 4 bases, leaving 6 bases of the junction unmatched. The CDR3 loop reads CSVAWTSGVGTDTQYF. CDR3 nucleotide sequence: TGCAGCGTTGCCTGGACTAGCGGGGTTGGCACAGATACGCAGTATTTT.

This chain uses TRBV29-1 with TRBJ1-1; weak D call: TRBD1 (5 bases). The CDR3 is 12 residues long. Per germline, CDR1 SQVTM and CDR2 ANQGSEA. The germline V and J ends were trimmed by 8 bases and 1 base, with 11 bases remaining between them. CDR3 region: CSSTQGNTEAFF. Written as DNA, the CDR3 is TGCAGCTCGACGCAGGGGAACACTGAAGCTTTCTTT.

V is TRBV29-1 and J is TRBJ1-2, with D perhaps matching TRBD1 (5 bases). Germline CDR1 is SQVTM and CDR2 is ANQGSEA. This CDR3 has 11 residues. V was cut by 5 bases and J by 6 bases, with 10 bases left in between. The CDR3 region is CSVWGGDGYTF. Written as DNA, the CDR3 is TGCAGCGTTTGGGGCGGAGATGGCTACACCTTC.

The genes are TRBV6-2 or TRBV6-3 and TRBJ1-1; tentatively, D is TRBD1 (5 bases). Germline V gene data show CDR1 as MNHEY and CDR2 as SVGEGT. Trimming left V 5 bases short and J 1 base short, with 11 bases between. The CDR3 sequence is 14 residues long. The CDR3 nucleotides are TGTGCCAGCAGTCGCGGGGCGGGGAACACTGAAGCTTTCTTT. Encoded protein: CASSRGAGNTEAFF.

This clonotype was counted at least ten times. CDR3 sequence reads: CASRQGSLNTEAFF. The CDR3 DNA is TGTGCCAGCAGGCAGGGCAGCCTGAACACTGAAGCTTTCTTT. The chain uses TRBV6-1 and TRBJ1-1, with a possible D match to TRBD1 (5 bases). V was cut by 6 bases and J by 0 bases, with 11 bases left in between. Germline CDR1 and CDR2: MNHNS and SASEGT. The CDR3 consists of 14 residues.

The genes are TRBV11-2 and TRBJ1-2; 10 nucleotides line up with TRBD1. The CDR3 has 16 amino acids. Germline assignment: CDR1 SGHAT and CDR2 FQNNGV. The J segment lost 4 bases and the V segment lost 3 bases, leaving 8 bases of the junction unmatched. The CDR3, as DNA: TGTGCCAGCAGCTTTAAGGGACAGGGGACTATCTATGGCTACACCTTC. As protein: CASSFKGQGTIYGYTF.

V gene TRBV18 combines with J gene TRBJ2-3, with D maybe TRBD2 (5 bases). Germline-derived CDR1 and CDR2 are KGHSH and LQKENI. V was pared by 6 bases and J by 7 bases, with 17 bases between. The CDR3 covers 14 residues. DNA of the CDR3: TGTGCCAGCTCCCCGGAAGGGTTGGACTATACGCAGTATTTT. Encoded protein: CASSPEGLDYTQYF.

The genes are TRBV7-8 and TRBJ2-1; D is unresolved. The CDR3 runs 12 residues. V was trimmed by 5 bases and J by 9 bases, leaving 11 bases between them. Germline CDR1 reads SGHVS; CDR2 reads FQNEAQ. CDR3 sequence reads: CASSPEQVEQFF. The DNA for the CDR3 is TGTGCCAGCAGCCCAGAGCAAGTTGAGCAGTTCTTC.

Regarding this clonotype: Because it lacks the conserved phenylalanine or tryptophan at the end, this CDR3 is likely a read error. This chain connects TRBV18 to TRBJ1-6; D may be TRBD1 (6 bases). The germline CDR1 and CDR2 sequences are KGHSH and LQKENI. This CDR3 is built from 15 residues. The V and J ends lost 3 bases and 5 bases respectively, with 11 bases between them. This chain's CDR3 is CASSPPDSNNSPLHS. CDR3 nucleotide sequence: TGTGCCAGCTCACCCCCGGACAGCAATAATTCACCCCTCCACTCT.

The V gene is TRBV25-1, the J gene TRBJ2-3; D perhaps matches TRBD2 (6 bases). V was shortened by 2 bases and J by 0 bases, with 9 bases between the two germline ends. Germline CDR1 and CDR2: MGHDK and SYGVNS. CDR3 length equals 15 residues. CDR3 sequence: CASSEGGLSTDTQYF. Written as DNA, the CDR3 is TGTGCCAGCAGTGAAGGGGGGTTGAGCACAGATACGCAGTATTTT.

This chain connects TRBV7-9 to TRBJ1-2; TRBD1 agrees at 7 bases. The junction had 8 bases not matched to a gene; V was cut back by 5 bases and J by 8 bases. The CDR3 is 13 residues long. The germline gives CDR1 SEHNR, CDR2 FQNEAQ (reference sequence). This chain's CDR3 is CASSLYDRDGYTF. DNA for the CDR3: TGTGCCAGCAGCCTTTACGACAGGGACGGCTACACCTTC.

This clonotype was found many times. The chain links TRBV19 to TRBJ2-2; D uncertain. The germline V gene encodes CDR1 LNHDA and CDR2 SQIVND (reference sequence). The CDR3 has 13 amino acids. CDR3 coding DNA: TGTGCAATAACGTCAGGGAACACCGGGGAGCTGTTTTTT. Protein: CAITSGNTGELFF.

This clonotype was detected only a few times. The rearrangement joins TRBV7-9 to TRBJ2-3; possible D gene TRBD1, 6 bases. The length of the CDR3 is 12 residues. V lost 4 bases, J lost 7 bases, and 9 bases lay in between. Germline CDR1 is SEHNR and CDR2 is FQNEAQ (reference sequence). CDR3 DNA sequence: TGTGCCAGCAGCTCCCAGGGGAATACGCAGTATTTT. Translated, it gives CASSSQGNTQYF.

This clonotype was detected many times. The CDR3 protein is CASSPTRAENYGYTF. The CDR3 bases are TGCGCCAGCAGCCCCACTAGAGCTGAGAACTATGGCTACACCTTC. V is TRBV5-1 and J is TRBJ1-2, with unresolved D. Trimming left V 4 bases short and J 2 bases short, with 15 bases between. Germline V gene data show CDR1 as SGHRS and CDR2 as YFSETQ. The CDR3 spans 15 residues.

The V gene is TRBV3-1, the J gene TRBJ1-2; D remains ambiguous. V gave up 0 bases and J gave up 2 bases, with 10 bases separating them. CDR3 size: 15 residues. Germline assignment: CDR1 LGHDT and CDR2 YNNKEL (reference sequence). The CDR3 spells CASSQDLAGNYGYTF. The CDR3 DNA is TGTGCCAGCAGCCAAGATCTCGCGGGGAACTATGGCTACACCTTC.